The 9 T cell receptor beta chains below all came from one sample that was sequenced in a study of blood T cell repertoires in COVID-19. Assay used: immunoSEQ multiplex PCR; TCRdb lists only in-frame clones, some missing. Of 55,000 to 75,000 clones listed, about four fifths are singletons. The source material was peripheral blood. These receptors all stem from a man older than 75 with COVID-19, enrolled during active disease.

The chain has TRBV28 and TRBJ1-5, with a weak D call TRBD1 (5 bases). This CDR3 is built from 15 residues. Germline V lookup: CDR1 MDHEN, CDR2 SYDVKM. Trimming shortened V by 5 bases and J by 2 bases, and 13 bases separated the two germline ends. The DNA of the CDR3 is TGTGCCAGCAGTCCGGGGGAGGAAGGCAATCAGCCCCAGCATTTT. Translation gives CASSPGEEGNQPQHF.

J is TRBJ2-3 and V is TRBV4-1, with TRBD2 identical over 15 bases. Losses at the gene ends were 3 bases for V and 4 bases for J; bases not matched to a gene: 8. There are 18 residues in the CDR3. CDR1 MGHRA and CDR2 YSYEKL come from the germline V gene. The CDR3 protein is CASSHPGLAGGLPDTQYF. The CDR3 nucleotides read TGCGCCAGCAGCCACCCCGGACTAGCGGGAGGGCTACCAGATACGCAGTATTTT.

CDR3 in DNA: TGTGCCAGCAGCGACCGGGCGGGAGGCACTGAAGCTTTCTTT. Encoded protein: CASSDRAGGTEAFF. The chain joins TRBV6-2 or TRBV6-3 to TRBJ1-1; the D is unclear. Trimming stripped 6 bases from V and 4 bases from J, with 15 bases between. Germline-derived CDR1 and CDR2 are MNHEY and SVGEGT. This CDR3 is built from 14 residues.

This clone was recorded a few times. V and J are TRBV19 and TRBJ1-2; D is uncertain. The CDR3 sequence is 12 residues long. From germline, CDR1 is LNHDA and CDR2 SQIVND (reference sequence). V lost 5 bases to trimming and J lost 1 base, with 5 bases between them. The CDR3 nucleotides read TGTGCCAGTAGTCCGGGTAACTATGGCTACACCTTC. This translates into CASSPGNYGYTF.

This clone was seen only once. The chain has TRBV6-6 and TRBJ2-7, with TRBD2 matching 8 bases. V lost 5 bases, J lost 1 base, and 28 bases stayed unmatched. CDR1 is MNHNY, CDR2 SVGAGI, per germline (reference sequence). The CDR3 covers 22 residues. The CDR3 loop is CASSPNIPRRGLVAGLSYEQYV. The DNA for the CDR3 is TGTGCCAGCAGTCCGAACATACCCCGACGGGGGTTAGTAGCGGGACTTTCCTACGAGCAGTACGTC.

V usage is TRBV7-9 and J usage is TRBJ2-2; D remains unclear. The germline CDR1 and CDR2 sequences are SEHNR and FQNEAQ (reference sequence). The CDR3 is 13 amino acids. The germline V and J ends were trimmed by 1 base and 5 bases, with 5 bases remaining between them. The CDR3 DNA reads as TGTGCCAGCAGCTTAGAACTGACCGGGGAGCTGTTTTTT. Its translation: CASSLELTGELFF.

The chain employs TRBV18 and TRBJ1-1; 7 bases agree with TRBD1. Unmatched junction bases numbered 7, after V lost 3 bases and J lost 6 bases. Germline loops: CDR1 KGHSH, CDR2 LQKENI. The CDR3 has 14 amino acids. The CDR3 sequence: CASSPAQGSAEAFF. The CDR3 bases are TGTGCCAGCTCACCGGCACAGGGGAGCGCTGAAGCTTTCTTT.

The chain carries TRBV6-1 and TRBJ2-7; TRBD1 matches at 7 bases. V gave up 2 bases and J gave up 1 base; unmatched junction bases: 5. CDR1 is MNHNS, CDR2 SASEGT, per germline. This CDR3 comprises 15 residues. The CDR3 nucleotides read TGTGCCAGCAGTGAATGGGACAGTGCTTCCTACGAGCAGTACTTC. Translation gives CASSEWDSASYEQYF.

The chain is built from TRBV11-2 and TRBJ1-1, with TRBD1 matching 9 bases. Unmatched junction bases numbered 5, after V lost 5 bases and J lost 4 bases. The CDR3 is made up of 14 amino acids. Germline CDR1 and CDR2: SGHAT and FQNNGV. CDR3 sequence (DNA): TGTGCCAGCAGCACCGGACAGGGGCGCACTGAAGCTTTCTTT. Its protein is CASSTGQGRTEAFF.